Presented here are 21 T cell receptor beta chains from one specimen sequenced in a study of graft-versus-host responses after intestinal transplantation. Their target antigens are unknown. Produced via immunoSEQ multiplex PCR; TCRdb's table is partial and in-frame only. The profile shows around 84,000 clones, around 83% of them singletons. The sequencing used unstimulated CD8+ T cells sorted from spleen or lymph node cells, collected before intestinal transplant. The receptors here all came from a human donor who received an intestinal transplant.

V usage is TRBV30 and J usage is TRBJ2-1; 11 positions agree with TRBD1. V trimming: 7 bases; J trimming: 7 bases; junction bases outside the gene matches: 18. This CDR3 contains 17 residues. Germline V gene data show CDR1 as GTSNPN and CDR2 as SVGIG (reference sequence). This CDR3 reads CASHRTDRGPLGNEQFF. The DNA for the CDR3 is TGTGCCTCGCATCGGACGGACAGGGGGCCCCTGGGGAATGAGCAGTTCTTC.

This clone was seen only once. The chain uses TRBV10-2 and TRBJ2-5; D gene uncertain. V was trimmed by 2 bases and J by 1 base, leaving 14 bases between them. The CDR3 extends over 16 amino acids. Germline V gives CDR1 WSHSY, CDR2 SAAADI. This chain's CDR3 is CASSEGQNPSQETQYF. CDR3 DNA: TGCGCCAGCAGTGAGGGGCAGAACCCGTCCCAAGAGACCCAGTACTTC.

The V gene is TRBV7-9, the J gene TRBJ2-2; D uncertain. Germline V gives CDR1 SEHNR, CDR2 FQNEAQ (reference sequence). Trimming pared 4 bases from V and 2 bases from J, leaving 11 bases between. CDR3 size: 15 residues. CDR3 DNA sequence: TGTGCCAGCAGCTCATTGTCCGATAACACCGGGGAGCTGTTTTTT. This encodes CASSSLSDNTGELFF.

The chain uses TRBV19 and TRBJ1-5; no definite D call. CDR1 is LNHDA and CDR2 is SQIVND in the germline V gene (reference sequence). V lost 5 bases and J 0 bases, leaving 11 bases between the germline ends. The length of the CDR3 is 15 residues. This chain's CDR3 is CASSQVVYSNQPQHF. The CDR3 DNA reads as TGTGCCAGTAGTCAGGTGGTTTATAGCAATCAGCCCCAGCATTTT.

The chain has TRBV6-5 and TRBJ1-2, with 8 positions matching TRBD1. Losses at the gene ends were 5 bases for V and 8 bases for J; bases not matched to a gene: 4. The length of the CDR3 is 12 residues. Per germline, CDR1 MNHEY and CDR2 SVGAGI. This CDR3 is CASSLGQDGYTF. In nucleotides, the CDR3 is TGTGCCAGCAGTCTGGGACAGGACGGCTACACCTTC.

The V call is TRBV6-1, the J call TRBJ1-5, with D uncertain. The CDR3 consists of 14 residues. Germline V gene lookup returns CDR1 MNHNS and CDR2 SASEGT. Trimming left V 5 bases short and J 3 bases short, with 11 bases between. The CDR3 protein is CASSSESHNQPQHF. The CDR3 coding sequence is TGTGCCAGCAGTTCAGAGTCACACAATCAGCCCCAGCATTTT.

The sample holds one count of this clone. The rearrangement joins TRBV28 to TRBJ2-7; 7 bases match TRBD2. V dropped 7 bases and J dropped 3; count of bases not matched to a gene: 9. From germline, CDR1 is MDHEN and CDR2 SYDVKM. This CDR3 has 14 amino acids. The CDR3 protein is CASKLREQRYEQYF. In DNA, the CDR3 is TGTGCCAGCAAATTGCGGGAGCAACGCTACGAGCAGTACTTC.

V is TRBV11-2 and J is TRBJ1-1; 9 positions match TRBD1. Unmatched junction bases numbered 1, after V lost 4 bases and J lost 1 base. Germline assignment: CDR1 SGHAT and CDR2 FQNNGV. CDR3 size: 14 residues. CDR3 amino acids: CASSSQGANTEAFF. CDR3 DNA sequence: TGTGCCAGCAGCTCACAGGGGGCGAACACTGAAGCTTTCTTT.

J is TRBJ2-3 and V is TRBV15; D not resolved. The CDR3 is 13 amino acids. From germline, CDR1 is LNHNV and CDR2 YYDKDF (reference sequence). The germline V and J ends were trimmed by 0 bases and 4 bases, with 5 bases remaining between them. CDR3: CATSRESPDTQYF. The CDR3 nucleotides read TGTGCCACCAGCAGAGAATCGCCAGATACGCAGTATTTT.

This clone was seen just once. Germline and junction disagree at one end, which may indicate a read error. Other DNA sequences from this sample encode an identical CDR3 as well. The rearrangement uses TRBV2 and TRBJ1-1; 11 bases are a match to TRBD1. Germline V CDR1 and CDR2: SNHLY, FYNNEI. CDR3 length: 14 amino acids. The CDR3 bases are TGTGCCAGCAGAGGGACAGGGGGATTTACTGAAGCCTTCTTT. It codes for CASRGTGGFTEAFF.

The rearrangement joins TRBV2 to TRBJ1-4, with a possible D match to TRBD1 (5 bases). The CDR3 spans 15 residues. From germline, CDR1 is SNHLY and CDR2 FYNNEI. Between the trimmed V and J ends, which lost 3 bases and 3 bases, there was a span of 11 bases. The CDR3: CASSDIGQPNEKLFF. The CDR3 nucleotides read TGTGCCAGCAGTGACATTGGACAACCTAATGAAAAACTGTTTTTT.

The V gene is TRBV7-2, the J gene TRBJ2-7, with 10 bases aligning to TRBD1. Germline V lookup: CDR1 SGHTA, CDR2 FQGNSA. Germline trimming cut 5 bases from V and 3 bases from J; bases unmatched to any gene: 16. The CDR3 extends over 18 amino acids. The CDR3 DNA reads as TGTGCCAGCAGCCAGACAGGGGGCGCGAGGCTAGCCTACTACGAGCAGTACTTC. Translated, it gives CASSQTGGARLAYYEQYF.

This rearrangement joins TRBV6-6 to TRBJ1-4; D gene uncertain. The length of the CDR3 is 13 residues. Germline lookup yields CDR1 MNHNY and CDR2 SVGAGI (reference sequence). V was cut by 0 bases and J by 2 bases, with 1 base left in between. The CDR3: CASSYSTNEKLFF. The CDR3 DNA is TGTGCCAGCAGTTACTCCACTAATGAAAAACTGTTTTTT.

The chain is built from TRBV23-1 and TRBJ2-2; D gene uncertain. TRBV23-1 is filed as an ORF, its function uncertain. This CDR3 comprises 15 residues. V lost 0 bases and J lost 1, with 6 bases in between. The CDR3 DNA follows: TGCGCCAGCAGTCAATCAGCCGGGAACACCGGGGAGCTGTTTTTT. Amino acids: CASSQSAGNTGELFF.

The V gene is TRBV28, the J gene TRBJ2-1, with 9 bases that match TRBD2. The germline CDR1 and CDR2 sequences are MDHEN and SYDVKM. V lost 0 bases and J lost 3; bases outside the gene matches: 9. The CDR3 length is 18 residues. CDR3 sequence (DNA): TGTGCCAGCAGTTTATGGGATAGCGGGAGAGGCGGCTACAATGAGCAGTTCTTC. It yields the protein CASSLWDSGRGGYNEQFF.

The gene calls are TRBV7-8 and TRBJ2-7; D not certain. This CDR3 is built from 12 residues. Germline V lookup: CDR1 SGHVS, CDR2 FQNEAQ. V lost 3 bases and J lost 5, with 8 bases in between. CDR3 nucleotide sequence: TGTGCCAGCAGCTTCTCCGACGACGAGCAGTACTTC. Encoded protein: CASSFSDDEQYF.

The chain links TRBV7-2 to TRBJ2-1; a weak D match, TRBD1 (5 bases). The CDR3 is 16 residues long. The V gene lost 5 bases and the J gene lost 2 bases, with 16 bases spanning the gap. Germline V gene lookup returns CDR1 SGHTA and CDR2 FQGNSA. In nucleotides, the CDR3 is TGTGCCAGCAGCAGAAAGAGACAGTATACCTACAATGAGCAGTTCTTC. This codes for CASSRKRQYTYNEQFF.

The chain uses TRBV19 and TRBJ2-7; TRBD2 is a possible D gene (5 bases). The CDR3 totals 12 residues. Germline V gene sequence: CDR1 LNHDA, CDR2 SQIVND (reference sequence). Trimming pared 5 bases from V and 2 bases from J, leaving 7 bases between. In DNA form, the CDR3 reads TGTGCCAGTAGTCCGGGGACCTACGAGCAGTACTTC. It translates to CASSPGTYEQYF. Complete variable domain (other parts from reference TRBV19 and TRBJ2-7): DGGITQSPKYLFRKEGQNVTLSCEQNLNHDAMYWYRQDPGQGLRLIYYSQIVNDFQKGDIAEGYSVSREKKESFPLTVTSAQKNPTAFYLCASSPGTYEQYFGPGTRLTVT.

This clone was observed a handful of times. The chain combines TRBV6-5 with TRBJ2-7, with 7 bases that match TRBD1. J gave up 2 bases and V 2 bases, and 6 bases lay outside the gene matches. CDR3 length: 15 amino acids. Per the germline V gene, CDR1 is MNHEY and CDR2 is SVGAGI. CDR3 sequence: CASSYGPQGAYEQYF. For the CDR3, the DNA is TGTGCCAGCAGTTACGGGCCCCAGGGGGCCTACGAGCAGTACTTC.

V usage is TRBV11-2 and J usage is TRBJ1-4; D unresolved. V lost 1 base and J 3 bases, leaving 6 bases between the germline ends. The CDR3 contains 14 residues. Per germline, CDR1 SGHAT and CDR2 FQNNGV. The CDR3 coding sequence is TGTGCCAGCAGCTTAGGGCCCGCTAATGAAAAACTGTTTTTT. Translating gives CASSLGPANEKLFF.

V and J are TRBV27 and TRBJ2-7; 11 bases match TRBD2. V lost 0 bases to trimming and J lost 1 base; unmatched junction nucleotides: 2. Germline CDR1 and CDR2: MNHEY and SMNVEV (reference sequence). The CDR3 covers 16 residues. CDR3 DNA sequence: TGTGCCAGCAGTTTATCGGGACTAGCGGCATCCTACGAGCAGTACTTC. Amino acids: CASSLSGLAASYEQYF.